The rows below give T cell receptor beta chains drawn from one sample of a study of blood T cell repertoires in COVID-19. The protocol was immunoSEQ multiplex PCR, while the TCRdb copy is restricted to in-frame clones and leaves out a portion. The sample holds 140,000 or so clones; 84% are singletons and the top ten take under 10%. The sequenced sample consisted of peripheral blood. These receptors were taken from a man younger than 40 with COVID-19, enrolled during active disease. Both conserved end residues are part of each CDR3. A D gene is named only where the DNA matches it firmly. Clone size is given for some rows only: seen once, a few or many times, or a class if the clone is expanded.

clone_size	j_call	v_call	d_call	cdr3_nt	cdr3_aa
NA	TRBJ2-1	TRBV5-5	TRBD2	TGTGCCAGCAGCCGACGACTAGCGGGGACTGGCTCCTACAATGAGCAGTTCTTC	CASSRRLAGTGSYNEQFF
NA	TRBJ1-3	TRBV3-1/TRBV3-2	TRBD1	TGTGCCAGCAGTCCTACAGGGGCCTCTGGAAACACCATATATTTT	CASSPTGASGNTIYF
NA	TRBJ1-6	TRBV19	NA	TGTGCCAGTAGTATAGTCCCCCGAGGCGGAAATTCACCCCTCCACTTT	CASSIVPRGGNSPLHF
NA	TRBJ2-1	TRBV6-2/TRBV6-3	NA	TGTGCCAGCAGCCGTAGCTCCTACAATGAGCAGTTCTTC	CASSRSSYNEQFF
NA	TRBJ1-5	TRBV5-6	TRBD1	TGTGCCAGCAGCTTCGGGACAGTGAATCAGCCCCAGCATTTT	CASSFGTVNQPQHF
NA	TRBJ1-2	TRBV29-1	TRBD1	TGCAGCGTAGGGACAGGGGGCGCGAGGGGCTACACCTTC	CSVGTGGARGYTF
few	TRBJ2-3	TRBV2	TRBD2	TGTGCCAGCAGTGGACTAGCTAGCACAGATACGCAGTATTTT	CASSGLASTDTQYF
few	TRBJ2-1	TRBV7-9	NA	TGTGCCAGCACCCTTGGAGGGCGGAATGAGCAGTTCTTC	CASTLGGRNEQFF
NA	TRBJ2-2	TRBV29-1	NA	TGCAGCGCGACGACAGCGAACACCGGGGAGCTGTTTTTT	CSATTANTGELFF
NA	TRBJ2-1	TRBV10-3	TRBD2	TGTGCCATCAGTGAGACTGGTGCTAGCGGCAATGAGCAGTTCTTC	CAISETGASGNEQFF
few	TRBJ2-7	TRBV30	NA	TGTGCCGGGAACCGTGGGCCTTACGAGCAGTACTTC	CAGNRGPYEQYF
NA	TRBJ1-1	TRBV9	TRBD1	TGTGCCAGCAGCCCCCGAGGGCCAGGGGGCGAGTGGGGCACTGAAGCTTTCTTT	CASSPRGPGGEWGTEAFF
NA	TRBJ2-2	TRBV27	NA	TGTGCCAGCAGTTCGTTTCCCGGGGAGCTGTTTTTT	CASSSFPGELFF
NA	TRBJ1-3	TRBV27	TRBD1	TGTGCCAGCAGTTTGACCGGGACAGGGGGTGGAAACACCATATATTTT	CASSLTGTGGGNTIYF
NA	TRBJ2-7	TRBV24-1	NA	TGTGCCACCAGTGATTTTTCGACAGCCGAGCAGTACTTC	CATSDFSTAEQYF
NA	TRBJ2-2	TRBV30	NA	TGTGCCTGGGGCCCGGGCACCGGGGAGCTGTTTTTT	CAWGPGTGELFF
few	TRBJ1-1	TRBV7-8	NA	TGTGCCAGCAGCTTAGTTGGGCGGGGGCGCACTGAAGCTTTCTTT	CASSLVGRGRTEAFF
NA	TRBJ2-1	TRBV18	TRBD2	TGTGCCAGCTCACCACCCGCGGGAGCGTACAATGAGCAGTTCTTC	CASSPPAGAYNEQFF
once	TRBJ2-7	TRBV10-3	TRBD2	TGTGCCATCAGTGATCCTAGCGGGAGCTCCTACGAGCAGTACTTC	CAISDPSGSSYEQYF
NA	TRBJ2-3	TRBV27	NA	TGTGCCAGCAGAACTGGCACAGATACGCAGTATTTT	CASRTGTDTQYF
NA	TRBJ1-1	TRBV19	TRBD1	TGTGCCAGTAGTACCGACAGGGGCTGGGACACTGAAGCTTTCTTT	CASSTDRGWDTEAFF
NA	TRBJ1-5	TRBV24-1	NA	TGTGCCACCAGTGAGACAGGCGTTTATCAGCCCCAGCATTTT	CATSETGVYQPQHF
NA	TRBJ1-3	TRBV19	NA	TGTGCCAGTCAGGGTTCGCAGCTGCGAAACACCATATATTTT	CASQGSQLRNTIYF
NA	TRBJ2-1	TRBV28	TRBD2	TGTGCCATCTCGGGCGGGAGGCCAAACAATGAGCAGTTCTTC	CAISGGRPNNEQFF
once	TRBJ1-4	TRBV4-1	NA	TGCGCCAGCAGCCAAGAGGGGGAGGTGCTGTTTTTT	CASSQEGEVLFF
few	TRBJ2-5	TRBV28	TRBD2	TGTGCCAGCGGCGGGGGGAGTCAAGAGACCCAGTACTTC	CASGGGSQETQYF
NA	TRBJ2-1	TRBV27	TRBD2	TGTGCCAGCAGTACAGGACTAGTTTTCAACAATGAGCAGTTCTTC	CASSTGLVFNNEQFF
NA	TRBJ1-4	TRBV28	NA	TGTGCCAGCAGTCCCCCAGTTGCCACTAATGAAAAACTGTTTTTT	CASSPPVATNEKLFF
many	TRBJ2-7	TRBV2	NA	TGTGCCACCGCCCGGGACTCCACCTACGAGCAGTACTTC	CATARDSTYEQYF